These T cell receptor beta chains were read from a single sample in a study of blood T cell repertoires in COVID-19. Sequencing was performed with immunoSEQ multiplex PCR; in TCRdb, only in-frame clones are kept and a portion is missing. Of 300,000 to 400,000 clones in the sample, around 87% were seen once. The specimen was peripheral blood. These receptors were obtained from a woman aged 45-65 years who had recovered from COVID-19. Each CDR3 is given with its conserved first and last residue. A D gene is named only where the DNA matches it firmly. A clone size is listed for some rows: how often the clone was seen (once, few, many), or a class if it is expanded.

-	TRBD2	TRBV29-1	TRBJ2-2	TGCAGCGTCCGTCGGGGACTAGCGGGAAACACCGGGGAGCTGTTTTTT	CSVRRGLAGNTGELFF
-	TRBD1	TRBV5-1	TRBJ2-1	TGCGCCAGCAGCCCGGGGATGGGGACAGGGGATAATGAGCAGTTCTTC	CASSPGMGTGDNEQFF
-	-	TRBV7-2	TRBJ2-7	TGTGCCAGCAGCCACCCCGCAGGCTTCAACGAGCAGTACTTC	CASSHPAGFNEQYF
-	-	TRBV28	TRBJ1-3	TGTGCCAGCAGTTTACGGGACACGGGGAAAGACACCATATATTTT	CASSLRDTGKDTIYF
-	TRBD2	TRBV14	TRBJ2-1	TGTGCCAGCAGGTCGACTAGCGAGTCCTACAATGAGCAGTTCTTC	CASRSTSESYNEQFF
-	-	TRBV19	TRBJ1-5	TGTGCCAGTCGAGACAGGAGAAATAGCAATCAGCCCCAGCATTTT	CASRDRRNSNQPQHF
-	-	TRBV28	TRBJ2-1	TGTGCCAGCAGTTCGTTCTCCGGTTTCACTGAGCAGTTCTTC	CASSSFSGFTEQFF
-	TRBD2	TRBV5-1	TRBJ2-5	TGCGCCAGCAGCATCGGACTAGCGGGCCAAGAGACCCAGTACTTC	CASSIGLAGQETQYF
few	-	TRBV19	TRBJ1-5	TGTGCCAGTAGTATCAGGGCAGGGAATCAGCCCCAGCATTTT	CASSIRAGNQPQHF
-	-	TRBV11-2	TRBJ1-2	TGTGCCAGCACTACCGGGAGTGGGGGAGGGCTATGGGGCTACACCTTC	CASTTGSGGGLWGYTF
-	-	TRBV7-6	TRBJ2-7	TGTGCCAGGAGAACCAGGGTTTCCTACGAGCAGTACTTC	CARRTRVSYEQYF
-	TRBD1	TRBV7-3	TRBJ1-2	TGTGCCAGCAGCCAGACAGGGGAGAGTGGCTACACCTTC	CASSQTGESGYTF
-	TRBD1	TRBV7-2	TRBJ1-4	TGTGCCAGCAGCCAGTCCCGGGACAGGTTTGGTGAAAAACTGTTTTTT	CASSQSRDRFGEKLFF
-	-	TRBV20-1	TRBJ1-3	TGCAGTGCCCAACCGGGGGACACCATATATTTT	CSAQPGDTIYF
-	TRBD1	TRBV19	TRBJ1-2	TGTGCCAGTAGTACCTGGGAGTCTAACGGACAGGGAATCTATGGCTACACCTTC	CASSTWESNGQGIYGYTF
-	TRBD1	TRBV29-1	TRBJ1-5	TGCAGCGTTGCTTCCGGGACAGGGGGACAGCCCCAGCATTTT	CSVASGTGGQPQHF
-	-	TRBV28	TRBJ1-4	TGTGCCAGCAGTTCTCCGTTGGCAGCAACTAATGAAAAACTGTTTTTT	CASSSPLAATNEKLFF
few	-	TRBV7-2	TRBJ1-1	TGTGCCAGCAGCTTAGGTAACAGGGTGGGTACTGAAGCTTTCTTT	CASSLGNRVGTEAFF
-	-	TRBV12-3/TRBV12-4	TRBJ1-5	TGTGCCAGCAGTAAGGCGGTGGCTCAGCCCCAGCATTTT	CASSKAVAQPQHF
-	-	TRBV5-1	TRBJ1-6	TGCGCCAGCAGCCCCGTCGGGGGTCGGGGCTCACCCCTCCACTTT	CASSPVGGRGSPLHF
once	TRBD1	TRBV6-5	TRBJ1-2	TGTGCCAGCAGTCGACAGGGGCCCGCTAACTATGGCTACACCTTC	CASSRQGPANYGYTF
-	TRBD2	TRBV6-2/TRBV6-3	TRBJ2-7	TGTGCCAGCAGTACATGGGGGACTAGCAACGAGCAGTACTTC	CASSTWGTSNEQYF
-	TRBD1	TRBV19	TRBJ1-2	TGTGCCAGTAGGCTGGACAGGGCGAACTATGGCTACACCTTC	CASRLDRANYGYTF